This T cell receptor (beta chain) is from a study of blood T cell repertoires in COVID-19. Across the study: Italy, Spain and the United States were the sources of the convalescent and acute COVID-19 samples. PBMCs, B-cell-depleted T cells, or T cells were the source of the cDNA or gDNA that made up the material.

Profiling relied on immunoSEQ multiplex PCR, and the TCRdb table lists in-frame clones only, not all of them. The sample has under 500,000 clones; roughly 85% are singletons. Enrollees, about 18 to 100 years old, lived in roughly 24 US areas. Researchers sorted participants into cohorts using their self-reported clinical history. What was sequenced was PBMCs or T cells enriched from blood (not recorded which). This sequence was found in a woman aged 18-29 years with acute COVID-19.

The CDR3 coding sequence is TGTGCCAGCAGCGTAGGACCGGGGGGCGGAAACACCATATATTTT. It is translated as CASSVGPGGGNTIYF. This sequence joins TRBV9 and TRBJ1-3; tentatively, D is TRBD1 (6 bases). This CDR3 is 15 amino acids long. The V and J ends lost 0 bases and 4 bases respectively, with 11 bases between them. Germline V CDR1 and CDR2: SGDLS, YYNGEE.